Shown below are 25 T cell receptor beta chains from a single sample sequenced in a study of CD4 and CD8 cells across lung adenocarcinoma regions. TCRdb recomputed calls from the PCR reads with MiXCR, one row per CDR3 protein. The data show approximately 19,000 distinct CDR3 sequences, 50% seen once. The specimen was CD8+ T cells from the margin of a lung tumor. Receptor source: a male donor with lung adenocarcinoma. The CD4 and CD8 labels of this study may be unreliable.

On this clonotype itself: The junction differs from germline at one of its ends, possibly a read error. V is TRBV10-2 and J is TRBJ2-5; 9 bases fit TRBD2. CDR1 and CDR2 (germline): WSHSY, SAAADI. This CDR3 comprises 15 residues. This CDR3 reads CASSSAGGPGETQYF. In nucleotides, the CDR3 is TGCGCCAGCAGCAGTGCGGGAGGGCCCGGAGAGACCCAGTATTTC.

V and J are TRBV7-3 and TRBJ2-1; D not certain. Germline CDR1 SGHTA, CDR2 FQGTGA. The CDR3 sequence is 16 residues long. V was cut by 1 base and J by 2 bases, with 12 bases left in between. DNA for the CDR3: TGTGCCAGCAGCTTAAGGCGGATGACGACCTACAATGAGCAGTTCTTC. This translates into CASSLRRMTTYNEQFF.

This clonotype was counted at least ten times. V is TRBV11-2 and J is TRBJ2-1; 7 nucleotides line up with TRBD2. Unmatched junction bases numbered 9, after V lost 7 bases and J lost 6 bases. CDR3 length equals 14 residues. Germline CDR1 SGHAT, CDR2 FQNNGV. The CDR3 region is CASKARAGVNEQFF. The CDR3 DNA reads TGTGCCAGCAAGGCTCGGGCGGGAGTCAATGAGCAGTTCTTC.

With regard to this clonotype: At one end, the junction sequence differs from germline, possibly due to a read error. The gene calls are TRBV15 and TRBJ2-5; a weak D match, TRBD2 (6 bases). The CDR3 is made up of 15 amino acids. The germline CDR1 and CDR2 sequences are LNHNV and YYDKDF (reference sequence). The CDR3 here is CATSRTELAQDTQYF. Written as DNA, the CDR3 is TGTGCCACCAGCCGGACGGAACTAGCCCAAGACACCCAGTACTTC.

The rearrangement joins TRBV10-1 to TRBJ2-3, with D possibly matching TRBD1 (6 bases). The CDR3 consists of 13 residues. The V end lost 7 bases, the J end lost 14 bases, and 22 bases lay between the germline ends. Germline loops: CDR1 WNHNN, CDR2 SYGVQD (reference sequence). The CDR3 here is CASKARDTGKLYF. For the CDR3, the DNA is TGCGCCAGCAAGGCTAGGGACACCGGGAAGCTGTATTTT.

This clonotype is a singleton in its sample. A read error may account for a junction end that differs from germline. The rearrangement uses TRBV10-2 and TRBJ2-4; maybe TRBD2 (6 bases). This CDR3 is 14 amino acids long. In germline, CDR1 is WSHSY, CDR2 SAAADI. The CDR3, as DNA: TGCGGCAGCACGGGGTCGGGAGCCAAAAATATGCAGTACTTC. It codes for CGSTGSGAKNMQYF.

This clonotype has only a few counts. The rearrangement links TRBV6-1 to TRBJ1-6, with D maybe TRBD1 (5 bases). The V gene's germline CDR1 is MNHNS and CDR2 SASEGT. The germline V and J ends were trimmed by 5 bases and 13 bases, with 9 bases remaining between them. CDR3 length equals 11 residues. This CDR3 is CASSQTAPLHF. The CDR3 DNA reads TGTGCCAGCAGTCAGACAGCCCCCCTCCACTTT.

V gene TRBV6-9 combines with J gene TRBJ1-2; 7 bases match TRBD1. The germline V gene encodes CDR1 MNHGY and CDR2 SVAAGI. The ends lost 6 bases at V and 2 bases at J; junction bases unmatched: 12. This CDR3 contains 16 residues. The CDR3 nucleotides read TGTGCCAGCAGACGCTCTCCGGACAGGCCAAACTATGGCTACACCTTC. Translation: CASRRSPDRPNYGYTF.

This clonotype occurred a few times. J is TRBJ1-6 and V is TRBV11-2; D uncertain. Germline-derived CDR1 and CDR2 are SGHAT and FQNNGV. V dropped 0 bases and J dropped 4 bases, with 7 bases sitting between them. This CDR3 has 15 amino acids. The DNA for the CDR3 is TGTGCCAGCAGCTTAGAGGCAGATTATAATTCACCCCTCCACTTT. Translated, it gives CASSLEADYNSPLHF.

The table lists this clonotype with a count of one. The chain has TRBV12-5 and TRBJ2-3; a weak D match, TRBD2 (7 bases). The CDR3 has 14 amino acids. Germline assignment: CDR1 LGHNT and CDR2 FRNRAP. The CDR3 DNA is TGTGCGGGGGGGGGGGGCGGGGACCCAGATACGCAGTATTTT. Translated, it gives CAGGGGGDPDTQYF. The full variable domain, its missing parts supplied by reference TRBV12-5 and TRBJ2-3, is DARVTQTPRHKVTEMGQEVTMRCQPILGHNTVFWYRQTMMQGLELLAYFRNRAPLDDSGMPKDRFSAEMPDATLATLKIQPSEPRDSAVYFCAGGGGGDPDTQYFGPGTRLTVL.

This clonotype showed up just a few times. This chain joins TRBV7-3 and TRBJ1-2, with D uncertain. Germline V gives CDR1 SGHTA, CDR2 FQGTGA. V was pared by 5 bases and J by 6 bases, with 13 bases between. The CDR3 totals 13 residues. CDR3 in DNA: TGTGCCAGCAGCCTCAATAAGGGTGATGGCTACACCTTC. It yields the protein CASSLNKGDGYTF.

This clonotype is a singleton in its sample. This chain links TRBV6-1 with TRBJ2-3; D possibly uses TRBD1 or TRBD2 (5 bases each). The J call is doubtful: the DNA matches TRBJ2-7 better. The CDR3 sequence is 16 residues long. Germline V lookup: CDR1 MNHNS, CDR2 SASEGT. CDR3 DNA: TGTGCCAGCACTGGAGCCGGGACCCGGGACCAAGATACGCAGTACTTC. Its protein is CASTGAGTRDQDTQYF.

The chain combines TRBV27 with TRBJ2-3; maybe TRBD2 (5 bases). CDR1 MNHEY and CDR2 SMNVEV come from the germline V gene (reference sequence). V was trimmed by 10 bases and J by 11 bases, leaving 16 bases between them. The CDR3 sequence is 11 residues long. Written as DNA, the CDR3 is TGTGCCATTCTAGCTGGAGGTGAGCAGTATTTT. Translating gives CAILAGGEQYF.

V gene TRBV7-2 combines with J gene TRBJ2-1; possibly TRBD2 for D (5 bases). The CDR3 extends over 13 amino acids. In germline, CDR1 is SGHTA, CDR2 FQGNSA. V was shortened by 1 base and J by 6 bases, with 7 bases between the two germline ends. CDR3 nucleotide sequence: TGTGCCAGCAGCTTAGTACGGGGCAATGAGCAGTTCTTC. Translating gives CASSLVRGNEQFF.

V and J are TRBV10-3 and TRBJ2-3; D is undetermined. CDR3 length: 14 residues. The germline gives CDR1 ENHRY, CDR2 SYGVKD. Trimming removed 0 bases from V and 1 base from J, with 5 bases in between. As DNA, the CDR3 is TGTGCCATCAGTGAGTCTGCGGGCACAGATACGCAGTATTTT. Translation gives CAISESAGTDTQYF.

This clonotype was recorded a few times. This chain connects TRBV12-3 or TRBV12-4 to TRBJ2-1; 10 bases line up with TRBD2. The CDR3 has 15 amino acids. V dropped 6 bases and J dropped 4; count of bases not matched to a gene: 6. Here the CDR3 reads CASSLGTSVYNEQFF. CDR3 bases: TGTGCCAGCAGCCTCGGGACTAGCGTTTACAATGAGCAGTTCTTC.

Concerning this clonotype itself: The junction departs from the called germline gene at one end, perhaps through a read error. V is TRBV6-1 and J is TRBJ2-4, with 8 bases fitting TRBD1. Per germline, CDR1 MNHNS and CDR2 SASEGT. The CDR3 spans 14 residues. CDR3 bases: TGCGGCGGCAGGGGGCGGGGAGCCAAAAACACTCAGTACTTC. This sequence encodes CGGRGRGAKNTQYF.

The chain combines TRBV6-1 with TRBJ2-7; D not resolved. The CDR3 totals 13 residues. Germline V gene sequence: CDR1 MNHNS, CDR2 SASEGT. V was trimmed by 6 bases and J by 2 bases, leaving 11 bases between them. CDR3 in amino acids: CASSGPATYEQYF. DNA of the CDR3: TGTGCCAGCAGCGGACCGGCGACCTACGAGCAGTACTTC.

This clonotype was counted once. The CDR3 reads CASSRNQGHSAGYEQYF. The CDR3 nucleotides are TGTGCCAGCAGTCGGAACCAGGGACACTCCGCGGGATACGAGCAGTACTTC. The chain combines TRBV7-8 with TRBJ2-7, with D perhaps matching TRBD1 or TRBD2 (6 bases each). Trimming stripped 6 bases from V and 4 bases from J, with 25 bases between. Germline V gives CDR1 SGHVS, CDR2 FQNEAQ. The CDR3 has 17 residues. Filled out from reference TRBV7-8 and TRBJ2-7, the complete variable domain reads GAGVSQSPRYKVAKRGQDVALRCDPISGHVSLFWYQQALGQGPEFLTYFQNEAQLDKSGLPSDRFFAERPEGSVSTLKIQRTQQEDSAVYLCASSRNQGHSAGYEQYFGPGTRLTVT.

Remarks on this clonotype: One end of the junction is discordant with germline, which a read error may explain. V usage is TRBV6-1 and J usage is TRBJ2-6; 12 nucleotides align to TRBD2. The CDR3 covers 17 residues. The germline V gene has CDR1 MNHNS and CDR2 SASEGT. CDR3 DNA sequence: TGTGCCAGCAGGCAACTAGCGGGAGGCGGAGGGGCCAACGAGCTGACCTTC. It specifies CASRQLAGGGGANELTF.

Many counts were recorded for this clonotype. V and J are TRBV27 and TRBJ2-7, with 13 bases fitting TRBD2. The trim removed 4 bases at V and 3 bases at J, leaving 6 bases unmatched. The CDR3 covers 16 residues. Per germline, CDR1 MNHEY and CDR2 SMNVEV (reference sequence). In nucleotides, the CDR3 is TGTGCCAGCAGTTCCCCACTAGCGGGAGGGGTCTACGAGCAGTACTTC. This gives the protein CASSSPLAGGVYEQYF.

The table lists this clonotype with many counts. J is TRBJ2-1 and V is TRBV12-3 or TRBV12-4; D remains unclear. CDR3 length: 14 residues. Trimming cost V 5 bases and J 10 bases, with 18 bases left between them. The CDR3, as DNA: TGTGCCAGCAGTCCAAGCGCCTTCGAGTTGGAGCAGTTCTTC. Translation: CASSPSAFELEQFF.

This clonotype was observed a handful of times. The V call is TRBV10-3, the J call TRBJ1-2, with 7 nucleotides matching TRBD1. In germline, CDR1 is ENHRY, CDR2 SYGVKD. CDR3 length equals 13 residues. The V segment lost 10 bases and the J segment 1 base; nucleotides outside the gene matches: 6. CDR3 coding DNA: TGTGCCACTTCGGGACAGTATAACTATGGCTACACCTTC. Translated, it gives CATSGQYNYGYTF.

Of note for this clonotype: Germline is not matched at one junction end, which may reflect a read error. The chain is built from TRBV6-1 and TRBJ2-4; D is possibly TRBD2 (5 bases). The length of the CDR3 is 14 residues. Germline V gene data show CDR1 as MNHNS and CDR2 as SASEGT. The CDR3 here is CASSGNWGTDIQYF. CDR3 DNA sequence: TGTGCCAGCTCGGGGAATTGGGGAACCGATATTCAGTACTTT.

This clonotype was recorded only once. The V gene is TRBV7-2, the J gene TRBJ2-2; D is perhaps TRBD1 or TRBD2 (5 bases each). V lost 3 bases, J lost 8 bases, and 16 bases lay in between. Germline CDR1 reads SGHTA; CDR2 reads FQGNSA. This CDR3 has 15 amino acids. CDR3 coding DNA: TGTGCCAGCAGCTTGAAGGCCCAGGGAGCGGGGGAGCTGTTTTTT. Protein product: CASSLKAQGAGELFF.